This is a list of T cell receptor beta chains from one sample in a study of blood T cell repertoires in COVID-19. Only in-frame clones appear in the TCRdb table, and some are missing; sequencing was by immunoSEQ multiplex PCR. The sample holds some 390,000 clones, around 84% seen once. The source material was peripheral blood. These receptors came from a human donor in a cohort sampled during active COVID-19. Both conserved end residues are part of each CDR3. A D gene is named only where the DNA matches it firmly. The size field is filled for only some rows; it gives once, few, many or a size class.

-	TRBV5-1	-	TRBJ1-4	CASSLEGGLNEKLFF	TGCGCCAGCAGCTTGGAGGGAGGTCTTAATGAAAAACTGTTTTTT
TRBD2	TRBV24-1	-	TRBJ2-1	CATSDASGGNYNEQFF	TGTGCCACCAGTGATGCTAGCGGGGGAAACTACAATGAGCAGTTCTTC
-	TRBV28	-	TRBJ1-1	CASSFYGSDTEAFF	TGTGCCAGCAGTTTTTACGGGAGTGACACTGAAGCTTTCTTT
TRBD2	TRBV5-8	once	TRBJ2-5	CASSLMAGGQETQYF	TGTGCCAGCAGCTTGATGGCGGGAGGTCAAGAGACCCAGTACTTC
-	TRBV2	-	TRBJ2-6	CASSEESAGANVLTF	TGCGCCAGCAGTGAAGAGAGTGCTGGGGCCAACGTCCTGACTTTC
TRBD2	TRBV5-1	-	TRBJ2-1	CASSLAWLAGGRRDEQFF	TGCGCCAGCAGCTTGGCCTGGCTAGCGGGAGGGAGACGCGATGAGCAGTTCTTC
-	TRBV12-3/TRBV12-4	-	TRBJ2-1	CASSLGPPNEQFF	TGTGCCAGCAGTTTGGGGCCCCCCAATGAGCAGTTCTTC
TRBD1	TRBV6-1	-	TRBJ2-7	CASSEALLGTGWHEQYF	TGTGCCAGCAGTGAAGCGCTTCTGGGGACAGGGTGGCACGAGCAGTACTTC
TRBD1	TRBV30	few	TRBJ2-7	CAWSVQGAKSEQYF	TGTGCCTGGAGTGTACAGGGGGCAAAAAGCGAGCAGTACTTC
TRBD1	TRBV19	-	TRBJ1-5	CASSMDGQGHQPQHF	TGTGCCAGTAGTATGGATGGACAGGGGCATCAGCCCCAGCATTTT
-	TRBV20-1	-	TRBJ1-1	CSESGNTEAFF	TGCAGTGAGTCGGGGAACACTGAAGCTTTCTTT
TRBD1	TRBV4-2	-	TRBJ1-6	CASSQERSWGQDNSPLHF	TGTGCCAGCAGCCAAGAGCGGTCTTGGGGACAGGATAATTCACCCCTCCACTTT
TRBD1	TRBV7-3	-	TRBJ1-2	CANLTTGVDGYTF	TGTGCCAACCTAACAACAGGGGTCGATGGCTACACCTTC
TRBD2	TRBV11-3	-	TRBJ2-3	CASSPGTSGGGTDTQYF	TGTGCCAGCAGCCCCGGGACTAGCGGGGGGGGCACAGATACGCAGTATTTT
-	TRBV5-4	-	TRBJ1-5	CASSQDGGAQPQHF	TGTGCCAGCAGCCAGGATGGTGGGGCTCAGCCCCAGCATTTT
TRBD2	TRBV11-2	-	TRBJ2-7	CASSLRLAGGVRHEQYF	TGTGCCAGCAGCTTACGGCTAGCGGGAGGAGTTCGGCACGAGCAGTACTTC
TRBD2	TRBV6-5	-	TRBJ2-1	CASTRTRAGEEFF	TGTGCCAGCACCCGAACACGGGCGGGAGAGGAGTTCTTC
-	TRBV7-9	-	TRBJ1-1	CASSPGGEGNTEAFF	TGTGCCAGCAGCCCCGGCGGGGAGGGCAACACTGAAGCTTTCTTT
-	TRBV28	-	TRBJ1-3	CASRDSASGNTIYF	TGTGCCAGTAGAGACAGCGCCTCTGGAAACACCATATATTTT
TRBD2	TRBV3-1/TRBV3-2	-	TRBJ2-1	CASSQYGRGGRYNEQFF	TGTGCCAGCAGCCAATATGGACGGGGGGGCAGGTACAATGAGCAGTTCTTC
-	TRBV5-1	-	TRBJ2-1	CASSLGETGNEQFF	TGCGCCAGCAGCTTGGGGGAAACGGGGAATGAGCAGTTCTTC
-	TRBV5-1	-	TRBJ2-1	CASYQGSYNEQFF	TGCGCCAGCTACCAGGGATCCTACAATGAGCAGTTCTTC
-	TRBV5-8	-	TRBJ2-1	CASSSSPGSHEQFF	TGTGCCAGCAGCTCTTCTCCGGGTAGCCATGAGCAGTTCTTC
-	TRBV7-2	-	TRBJ2-5	CASSSLGETQYF	TGTGCCAGCAGCTCCCTAGGAGAGACCCAGTACTTC
TRBD2	TRBV29-1	few	TRBJ2-3	CSVSGLAGDTQYF	TGCAGCGTATCGGGACTAGCGGGAGATACGCAGTATTTT
-	TRBV29-1	once	TRBJ2-5	CSVVAGPWETQYF	TGCAGCGTTGTGGCGGGGCCTTGGGAGACCCAGTACTTC
-	TRBV18	-	TRBJ1-1	CASSPTGTEAFF	TGTGCCAGCTCACCTACGGGGACTGAAGCTTTCTTT
-	TRBV21-1	-	TRBJ1-4	CASSKERTVEYEKLFF	TGTGCCAGCAGCAAAGAGAGGACAGTAGAATATGAAAAACTGTTTTTT
TRBD1	TRBV4-1	-	TRBJ2-2	CASSRQGQGFGELFF	TGCGCCAGCAGCCGACAGGGACAGGGGTTCGGGGAGCTGTTTTTT
-	TRBV14	-	TRBJ2-7	CASSQGGYEQYF	TGTGCCAGCAGCCAAGGCGGGTACGAGCAGTACTTC
TRBD2	TRBV29-1	-	TRBJ2-1	CSVEGAGGPTYNEQFF	TGCAGCGTCGAAGGGGCGGGGGGGCCTACCTACAATGAGCAGTTCTTC
TRBD2	TRBV6-2/TRBV6-3	-	TRBJ2-5	CASSFLAGGRETQYF	TGTGCCAGCAGTTTTCTAGCGGGGGGCAGAGAGACCCAGTACTTC
TRBD1	TRBV5-1	few	TRBJ2-7	CASSSGTGGYEQYF	TGCGCCAGCAGCTCCGGGACAGGGGGCTACGAGCAGTACTTC
-	TRBV7-9	-	TRBJ2-1	CASSPEGSYNEQFF	TGTGCCAGCAGTCCGGAGGGGAGCTACAATGAGCAGTTCTTC
-	TRBV28	-	TRBJ2-2	CASSFPEGGTGELFF	TGTGCCAGCAGTTTTCCCGAGGGCGGCACCGGGGAGCTGTTTTTT
TRBD2	TRBV19	few	TRBJ2-7	CASGTSGTPAQYF	TGTGCCAGTGGTACTAGCGGTACCCCCGCGCAGTACTTC
TRBD1	TRBV5-1	-	TRBJ2-7	CASRPQPGQGYEQYF	TGCGCCAGCAGACCTCAACCGGGACAGGGGTACGAGCAGTACTTC
-	TRBV5-1	-	TRBJ2-7	CASSLEASDDEQYF	TGCGCCAGCAGCTTGGAGGCTAGCGACGACGAGCAGTACTTC
-	TRBV30	-	TRBJ2-4	CAWSWGTSMSYGLAKNIQYF	TGTGCCTGGAGTTGGGGGACATCCATGAGTTACGGTCTAGCCAAAAACATTCAGTACTTC
-	TRBV5-1	few	TRBJ1-1	CASRAPDQTLNTEAFF	TGCGCCAGCAGGGCCCCCGACCAGACTTTGAACACTGAAGCTTTCTTT
TRBD2	TRBV6-5	-	TRBJ2-1	CASSSPGLAGNNEQFF	TGTGCCAGCAGTTCCCCGGGACTAGCGGGAAACAATGAGCAGTTCTTC
-	TRBV6-1	-	TRBJ2-7	CASSEAQSLGASSYEQYF	TGTGCCAGCAGTGAAGCGCAGAGTTTGGGGGCTAGCTCCTACGAGCAGTACTTC
-	TRBV5-6	once	TRBJ2-5	CASSLLARETQYF	TGTGCCAGCAGCTTGTTGGCGAGGGAGACCCAGTACTTC
TRBD1	TRBV18	-	TRBJ2-2	CASSSTGGSEGGTGELFF	TGTGCCAGCTCATCGACAGGGGGCTCGGAAGGAGGCACCGGGGAGCTGTTTTTT
-	TRBV10-3	-	TRBJ1-2	CAISGGGHTEDGYTF	TGTGCCATCAGCGGAGGAGGTCACACCGAGGATGGCTACACCTTC
-	TRBV7-2	-	TRBJ1-1	CASSLNRGPEAFF	TGTGCCAGCAGCTTAAATAGAGGGCCTGAAGCTTTCTTT
-	TRBV15	-	TRBJ2-2	CATSPLSPGELFF	TGTGCCACCAGCCCCCTGTCCCCCGGGGAGCTGTTTTTT
-	TRBV10-1	-	TRBJ2-3	CASSDSTSTDTQYF	TGCGCCAGCAGTGACTCGACTAGCACAGATACGCAGTATTTT
-	TRBV7-2	-	TRBJ1-5	CASSLDGNSGPQHF	TGTGCCAGCAGCTTAGATGGTAACTCAGGACCCCAGCATTTT
-	TRBV2	-	TRBJ2-4	CASSEGRAKNIQYF	TGTGCCAGCAGTGAAGGGAGGGCCAAAAACATTCAGTACTTC